The present entry profiles one TCR beta chain with its context. This clonotype has only a few counts. Its recognized antigen is unknown. Qualities for individual bases were not recorded, and no much larger clone is one base off. Donors were approximately 42 systemically healthy Caucasian individuals from Russia aged about 6 to 100 years. Each donor gave around 9.5 milliliters of peripheral blood, collected into EDTA-treated Vacutainer tubes. Ficoll-Paque density-gradient centrifugation was used to isolate PBMCs, with at least 6.5 million obtained per sample. Total RNA was extracted from PBMCs with Trizol reagent, with at least 5 micrograms obtained per sample. The percentages of naive CD45RAhigh/CD27high T cells were determined by flow cytometry on a PBMC aliquot from every donor. This sample was included in a study of blood T cells in healthy people across ages (dated by TCRdb to about 2015). About the full investigation: In model experiments, template switching captured about one uniquely barcoded TCR beta cDNA molecule for every two T cells. To track age-related changes in TCR beta repertoire diversity, the study relied on deep sequencing normalized with unique cDNA molecular identifiers. Four age groups were formed from the donors: young (average approximately 15 years), middle-aged (roughly 38), aged (about 62) and long-lived (approximately 78). To avoid experimental bias, donors of different ages were spread randomly across the sequencing lanes. The study analyzed two additional independent replicas of 1 million unique cDNA reads from the same blood draw for two donors, one aged 18 to 30 and one aged 80 or older. Study-level results and caveats: Compared with the aged group, the long-lived group had more naive CD4+ T cells, fewer expanded clones and increased TCR diversity, a pattern suggesting age selection. A strong correlation was found between observed TCR beta diversity and the percentage of naive T cells measured by flow cytometry. Observed TCR beta diversity per million T cells fell roughly linearly with age, and a significant reduction was already apparent by age around 44. Because donor CMV infection status was unknown, age-related changes in expanded clonotypes were potentially confounded. Estimates of total diversity based on one million sequenced T cells were regarded as lower bounds and as underestimates. Conclusive comparison of naive and antigen-experienced compartments was prevented by the profiling of bulk unsorted PBMCs.

The CDR3 runs 13 amino acids, cysteine and phenylalanine included. Only the CDR3 part of the read is kept: 39 bases, read in frame from the first base. CDR1 and CDR2 were assigned from the germline V gene as SQVTM and ANQGSEA. Trimming at the junction amounts to 7 bases on V and 5 bases on J, and the germline ends lie 17 bases apart. The protocol used for the library was 5' RACE. Sequenced on an Illumina HiSeq 2500. A second about 7 to 12 cycle PCR used a sample-barcoded 5' primer and a J-beta primer mix. A template-switch 5' adaptor carrying 12 random nucleotides introduced a unique molecular identifier onto each TCR beta cDNA molecule. At least 2.5 million CDR3-containing paired-end reads were obtained from each sample. The Mint cDNA synthesis kit, primed by a TRBC-specific oligonucleotide, was used to synthesize first-strand cDNA from all RNA. After uracil-DNA glycosylase treatment, a first 18-cycle PCR used universal primers M1SS and BC2_uni_R on all cDNA. The source study handled its data this way. Normalization of each sample was performed by random selection of 1 million high-quality reads, each carrying a distinct molecular identifier. Instead of being binned into consensus sequences, reads with shared molecular identifiers were discarded. MiTCR, with a Q25 quality threshold and the strictest error-elimination algorithm, was used for CDR3 identification, clonotype clustering and error correction. A nonparametric unseen species model with Euler transformation was used to estimate a lower bound on total TCR beta diversity. TCRdb took the public reads, trimmed them with fastp at Q25, ran MiXCR for clone calling and kept in-frame beta chains. Every CDR3 protein is listed once, alongside the most common genes and DNA of its rows. TCRdb assigned the V and J calls; the authors' analysis was not used. The sample table holds roughly 1,300,000 distinct CDR3 sequences, of which roughly 60% were seen once. In total, the top ten clones hold 6.5% to 8.5% of the sample.

Sequencing input: blood. The chain is made from TRBV29-1 and TRBJ2-5; no D gene call is confident. The sequence was collected from a man between 18 and 29 years old in good health. The encoded CDR3 is CSAEGVSLETQYF. At the DNA level, the sequence is TGCAGCGCCGAAGGAGTAAGTCTGGAGACCCAGTACTTC.